These 9 T cell receptor beta chains share one sample of origin, sequenced in a study of control samples from healthy donors and cancer patients. TCRdb keeps only in-frame clones here, not all; method: immunoSEQ multiplex PCR. The repertoire holds tens of thousands of clones, 85% to 90% seen once, with 6% in the top ten. Sequenced material: PBMCs. These receptor sequences come from a man between 60 and 70 years old with colorectal cancer.

J is TRBJ1-5 and V is TRBV4-2; D is unclear. The germline V gene encodes CDR1 LGHNA and CDR2 YNFKEQ. This CDR3 is 14 amino acids long. Trimming took off 0 bases at V and 2 bases at J, with 5 bases between the two ends. CDR3 residues: CASSQEVGNQPQHF. In nucleotides, the CDR3 is TGTGCCAGCAGCCAAGAGGTAGGCAATCAGCCCCAGCATTTT.

The chain combines TRBV21-1 with TRBJ1-3. TRBV21-1 is shown as a pseudogene. The CDR3 runs to 14 residues. CDR3 sequence reads: CASSPLPPGNTIYF. In nucleotides, the CDR3 is TGTGCCAGCAGCCCACTCCCCCCCGGAAACACCATATATTTT.

The CDR3 sequence: CATTGYPRDRKGLRYGYTF. CDR3 DNA sequence: TGTGCCACCACAGGGTACCCCAGGGACAGGAAAGGCCTAAGGTATGGCTACACCTTC. V and J are TRBV24-1 and TRBJ1-2; 8 bases fit TRBD1. The CDR3 runs 19 residues. The trim removed 8 bases at V and 5 bases at J, leaving 24 bases unmatched. The germline gives CDR1 KGHDR, CDR2 SFDVKD.

CDR3 protein: CASSPTGISGNTIYF. The CDR3 nucleotides are TGTGCCAGCAGTCCCACAGGGATCTCTGGAAACACCATATATTTT. The genes are TRBV7-9 and TRBJ1-3, with D possibly matching TRBD1 (6 bases). The germline CDR1 and CDR2 sequences are SEHNR and FQNEAQ (reference sequence). With 6 bases removed from V and 0 bases from J, the gap between germline ends came to 12 bases. CDR3 length: 15 residues.

The chain joins TRBV4-2 to TRBJ2-5, with 12 nucleotides matching TRBD2. The CDR3 length is 17 residues. The J segment lost 4 bases and the V segment lost 0 bases, leaving 6 bases of the junction unmatched. Germline loops: CDR1 LGHNA, CDR2 YNFKEQ. The chain's CDR3 is CASSQDGPSGGVETQYF. CDR3 nucleotide sequence: TGTGCCAGCAGCCAAGATGGGCCTAGCGGGGGGGTAGAGACCCAGTACTTC.

This chain links TRBV18 with TRBJ1-1; 9 nucleotides match TRBD1. The length of the CDR3 is 14 residues. The V gene end was trimmed by 4 bases and the J gene end by 1 base; junction bases not matched to a gene: 1. The germline CDR1 and CDR2 sequences are KGHSH and LQKENI. In DNA, the CDR3 is TGTGCCAGCTCACGACAGGGGGAGAACACTGAAGCTTTCTTT. It codes for CASSRQGENTEAFF.

This clone appeared once. J is TRBJ2-1 and V is TRBV6-5, with a weak D call TRBD1 (7 bases). The CDR3 contains 13 residues. Germline V lookup: CDR1 MNHEY, CDR2 SVGAGI. The V gene lost 6 bases and the J gene lost 9 bases, with 15 bases spanning the gap. CDR3 in amino acids: CASRQGGWGEQFF. DNA of the CDR3: TGTGCCAGCAGGCAGGGGGGTTGGGGTGAGCAGTTCTTC.

V gene TRBV9 combines with J gene TRBJ2-1; 9 bases agree with TRBD1. This CDR3 is built from 14 residues. J was trimmed by 9 bases and V by 7 bases; bases with no gene match: 11. Per the germline V gene, CDR1 is SGDLS and CDR2 is YYNGEE. The CDR3 region is CASAQRTGVSEQFF. The CDR3 nucleotides read TGTGCCAGCGCCCAAAGGACAGGGGTCAGTGAGCAGTTCTTC.

The V gene is TRBV5-4, the J gene TRBJ2-2; TRBD2 might be the D (5 bases). Germline V lookup: CDR1 SGHNT, CDR2 YYREEE (reference sequence). The V and J ends lost 2 bases and 1 base respectively, with 9 bases between them. This CDR3 spans 15 amino acids. The CDR3 DNA is TGTGCCAGCAGCTTAACTGCGGGGAACACCGGGGAGCTGTTTTTT. Protein sequence: CASSLTAGNTGELFF.